This T cell receptor beta chain was sequenced during a study of T cells in Graves' hyperthyroidism and ophthalmopathy. RNA transcripts served as the template for amplifying TCR beta CDR3 regions. The HTBI primer set served for first-round RT-PCR of the TCR CDR3. TCRdb re-derived calls from the multiplex PCR reads in MiXCR, one entry per CDR3 protein. This sample has around 540,000 distinct CDR3 sequences, with about half found just once. This clonotype was seen many times. Its target is not known. CDR1 and CDR2 from the germline V gene are DFQATT and SNEGSKA (reference sequence). V shed 3 bases and J shed 2 bases, with 14 bases lying between them. There are 14 residues in the CDR3. Whole-study findings and limits: Researchers found most expanded thyroid clonotypes above 0.001 in blood as well. Classification by a 13 V-J model distinguished ophthalmopathy from stable hyperthyroidism.

The study excluded patients with uncontrolled infection, other autoimmune disease, pregnancy or lactation. This chain links TRBV20-1 with TRBJ2-7, with a possible D match to TRBD1 (6 bases). Sequencing used peripheral blood or thyroid tissue (not recorded which). The sequence was collected from a woman aged 18-29 years with Graves' hyperthyroidism. CDR3 loop: CSASDLQGTYEQYF. The CDR3 nucleotides read TGCAGTGCTAGTGATCTCCAGGGGACCTACGAGCAGTACTTC.